This T cell receptor beta chain was observed in a study of blood T cell repertoires in COVID-19. Study details: There were acute and convalescent COVID-19 samples, and they came from the United States, Italy and Spain. In each case, the material was cDNA or gDNA derived from T cells, B-cell-depleted T cells, or PBMCs.

In the authors' methods: Nucleated cell counts were estimated from reference gene primer amplification. The data were produced by immunoSEQ multiplex PCR, yet TCRdb's version contains in-frame clones alone and is incomplete. D and trimming were read from the DNA, whereas the V and J calls and clone size are those reported in that table. The repertoire holds tens of thousands of clones, with almost 90% as singletons. The germline V gene encodes CDR1 LNHNV and CDR2 YYDKDF (reference sequence). The ends were cut back, 4 bases at V and 7 bases at J, with 11 bases in the middle. The CDR3 runs 12 residues.

The material sequenced was peripheral blood. The chain links TRBV15 to TRBJ2-7; D is perhaps TRBD2 (5 bases). The receptor comes from a man aged 55 to 69 with acute or convalescent COVID-19. The CDR3 sequence: CATSISTGEQYF. The CDR3 DNA follows: TGTGCCACCAGCATTTCGACGGGGGAGCAGTACTTC.